This entry lists 23 T cell receptor beta chains sequenced from one sample in a study of T-cell memory formation after mild COVID-19 (dated by TCRdb to the early 2020s). The library was produced with 5' RACE. The sequencer listed for this sample is Illumina NovaSeq 6000. The public reads were quality trimmed at Q25 with fastp and then assembled into clones with MiXCR by TCRdb, keeping productive beta chains. Rows merge per CDR3 protein into single entries with the most common DNA and genes. The sample contains 70,000 to 100,000 distinct CDR3 sequences, 10% to 15% of them found a single time. Around a quarter of the sample is held by the ten biggest clonotypes. The sequenced sample consisted of PBMCs or a T cell subset sorted from them (not recorded which). Receptors originate from an adult woman who had mild COVID-19 (a few samples of this study predate the infection). The sample titles of this study are shuffled in the database, so cell type and time point are left out; the donor was told from shared clones.

This clonotype was recorded a few times. The J gene is TRBJ1-1, the V gene TRBV7-9; D is undetermined. V dropped 5 bases and J dropped 7 bases, with 17 bases sitting between them. Germline V gene sequence: CDR1 SEHNR, CDR2 FQNEAQ (reference sequence). The length of the CDR3 is 14 residues. CDR3 nucleotides: TGTGCCAGCAGCAAACCCCAAGGCAATCTTGAAGCTTTCTTT. Protein product: CASSKPQGNLEAFF. Combining the CDR3 with reference TRBV7-9 and TRBJ1-1 gives the whole variable domain DTGVSQNPRHKITKRGQNVTFRCDPISEHNRLYWYRQTLGQGPEFLTYFQNEAQLEKSRLLSDRFSAERPKGSFSTLEIQRTEQGDSAMYLCASSKPQGNLEAFFGQGTRLTVV.

In this sample, this clonotype turned up a few times. The V call is TRBV6-5, the J call TRBJ2-1, with TRBD1 matching 7 bases. The CDR3 is made up of 13 amino acids. With 8 bases clipped from V and 5 bases from J, the junction kept 6 bases outside the gene matches. The germline CDR1 and CDR2 sequences are MNHEY and SVGAGI. CDR3 nucleotide sequence: TGTGCCAGCGCCAGGGACAGCCACAATGAGCAGTTCTTC. Its protein is CASARDSHNEQFF.

The J gene is TRBJ1-6, the V gene TRBV12-3 or TRBV12-4; unclear D gene. V gave up 2 bases and J gave up 0 bases, with 8 bases separating them. This CDR3 has 16 residues. The CDR3 DNA sequence: TGTGCCAGCAGTTTATCGTCGGCCTCCTATAATTCACCCCTCCACTTT. It encodes CASSLSSASYNSPLHF.

The J gene is TRBJ2-1, the V gene TRBV4-2; either TRBD1 or TRBD2 may supply D (5 bases each). This CDR3 has 13 amino acids. CDR1 LGHNA and CDR2 YNFKEQ come from the germline V gene. V shed 5 bases and J shed 5 bases, with 10 bases lying between them. CDR3 residues: CASSYLGHNEQFF. As DNA, the CDR3 is TGTGCCAGCAGCTACTTGGGACACAATGAGCAGTTCTTC.

This rearrangement joins TRBV12-3 or TRBV12-4 to TRBJ2-1; TRBD2 matches 8 bases. V lost 1 base and J lost 6; bases outside the gene matches: 2. The CDR3 sequence is 14 residues long. The CDR3, as DNA: TGTGCCAGCAGTTTAGGGGGGACTAGCAATGAGCAGTTCTTC. Translation gives CASSLGGTSNEQFF.

This clonotype has a handful of counts. The chain joins TRBV4-3 to TRBJ2-7; 7 bases align to TRBD1. Trimming at V came to 2 bases and at J to 2 bases, leaving 3 bases not matched to a gene. The CDR3 is 14 residues long. Germline V gene lookup returns CDR1 LGHNA and CDR2 YSLEER. The DNA for the CDR3 is TGCGCCAGCAGCCAAAACAGGGGTCCCTACGAGCAGTACTTC. Its translation is CASSQNRGPYEQYF.

The rearrangement links TRBV11-2 to TRBJ1-2; D call uncertain. Germline loops: CDR1 SGHAT, CDR2 FQNNGV. V gave up 5 bases and J gave up 5 bases, with 18 bases separating them. The CDR3 has 15 residues. The CDR3 nucleotides read TGTGCCAGCAGCCACGACACTGGCCTAGAGTATGGCTACACCTTC. It specifies CASSHDTGLEYGYTF.

A few counts support this clonotype. The chain carries TRBV19 and TRBJ2-7; D possibly uses TRBD1 or TRBD2 (5 bases each). The germline CDR1 and CDR2 sequences are LNHDA and SQIVND (reference sequence). CDR3 length: 13 residues. The ends were cut back, 7 bases at V and 1 base at J, with 11 bases in the middle. DNA for the CDR3: TGTGCCAGTACTCCGGGACCATCCTACGAGCAGTACTTC. Encoded protein: CASTPGPSYEQYF. Together with reference TRBV19 and TRBJ2-7, the CDR3 gives the full variable domain: DGGITQSPKYLFRKEGQNVTLSCEQNLNHDAMYWYRQDPGQGLRLIYYSQIVNDFQKGDIAEGYSVSREKKESFPLTVTSAQKNPTAFYLCASTPGPSYEQYFGPGTRLTVT.

The J gene is TRBJ2-7, the V gene TRBV29-1, with D possibly TRBD2 on 6 matching bases. CDR1 and CDR2 from the germline V gene are SQVTM and ANQGSEA. V was pared by 4 bases and J by 5 bases, with 15 bases between. This CDR3 region has 13 residues. CDR3 in DNA: TGCAGCGTTGCGGAGGGGACGATCAACGAGCAGTACTTC. This translates into CSVAEGTINEQYF.

This clonotype was counted only a few times. This chain connects TRBV7-2 to TRBJ2-2; a weak D match, TRBD2 (6 bases). The V end lost 5 bases, the J end lost 6 bases, and 16 bases lay between the germline ends. The CDR3 has 15 residues. Looked up from germline, CDR1 is SGHTA and CDR2 is FQGNSA. The CDR3 loop reads CASSQPSVFPGELFF. In nucleotides, the CDR3 is TGTGCCAGCAGCCAACCTAGCGTATTTCCCGGGGAGCTGTTTTTT.

The chain has TRBV7-8 and TRBJ2-5; 13 bases line up with TRBD2. The V segment lost 5 bases and the J segment 4 bases; nucleotides outside the gene matches: 13. The germline CDR1 and CDR2 sequences are SGHVS and FQNEAQ. This CDR3 comprises 18 residues. CDR3 region: CASSPGLAGVDGGETQYF. The CDR3 DNA sequence: TGTGCCAGCAGCCCTGGACTAGCGGGAGTCGATGGGGGAGAGACCCAGTACTTC.

V gene TRBV5-6 combines with J gene TRBJ1-1, with D unclear. The CDR3 consists of 14 residues. Per the germline V gene, CDR1 is SGHDT and CDR2 is YYEEEE. V gave up 2 bases and J gave up 3 bases, with 11 bases separating them. The CDR3 reads CASSFGVGYTEAFF. CDR3 DNA sequence: TGTGCCAGCAGCTTTGGCGTTGGGTACACTGAAGCTTTCTTT.

The V gene is TRBV12-3 or TRBV12-4, the J gene TRBJ1-2; D is ambiguous. This CDR3 is built from 15 residues. Trimming left V 3 bases short and J 2 bases short, with 13 bases between. CDR3 bases: TGTGCCAGCAGTTTCAGTTCCGTAGGGAACTATGGCTACACCTTC. This codes for CASSFSSVGNYGYTF.

As to this clonotype: Germline and junction disagree at one end, which may indicate a read error. The chain joins TRBV7-7 to TRBJ2-2, with no clear D. This CDR3 region has 17 residues. Germline V gives CDR1 SSHAT, CDR2 FNYEAQ (reference sequence). CDR3 DNA sequence: TGTGCTAGCAGCTTAGTCTGGCCTCCCGGAGCAACCGGGGAGCTGTTTTTT. Its protein product is CASSLVWPPGATGELFF.

The chain recombines TRBV2 with TRBJ1-1, with D possibly being TRBD1 (6 bases). Germline V gives CDR1 SNHLY, CDR2 FYNNEI. The V end was cut by 4 bases, the J end by 4 bases, with 16 bases between. The CDR3 is made up of 15 amino acids. The CDR3 DNA reads TGTGCCAGCAGTGTAGATCCAGGGGAAATCACTGAAGCTTTCTTT. Its protein product is CASSVDPGEITEAFF.

Many counts were recorded for this clonotype. This chain links TRBV29-1 with TRBJ2-3; D is undetermined. The CDR3 has 11 residues. V was cut by 3 bases and J by 2 bases, with 3 bases left in between. CDR1 SQVTM and CDR2 ANQGSEA come from the germline V gene. The CDR3 nucleotides are TGCAGCGTTGAGATCACAGATACGCAGTATTTT. It encodes CSVEITDTQYF.

The chain joins TRBV20-1 to TRBJ2-7; 7 nucleotides match TRBD2. The CDR3 has 13 amino acids. V lost 3 bases and J lost 6; bases outside the gene matches: 8. Germline V gene sequence: CDR1 DFQATT, CDR2 SNEGSKA (reference sequence). The CDR3 bases are TGCAGTGCTAGTATGCGGGAGAACCCCGAGCAGTACTTC. It translates to CSASMRENPEQYF.

This clonotype has just a few counts. The chain combines TRBV15 with TRBJ2-7; possible D gene TRBD1, 6 bases. Trimming left V 1 base short and J 7 bases short, with 11 bases between. CDR3 length: 13 residues. Per germline, CDR1 LNHNV and CDR2 YYDKDF (reference sequence). CDR3 protein: CATSRGTGWEQYF. The CDR3 bases are TGTGCCACCAGCAGAGGTACAGGGTGGGAGCAGTACTTC.

DNA of the CDR3: TGCAGCGTTGACCCCCCGTTGGTAGCAAGGTCCCTATACAATGAGCAGTTCTTC. This gives the protein CSVDPPLVARSLYNEQFF. This chain joins TRBV29-1 and TRBJ2-1; no reliable D call. CDR1 is SQVTM and CDR2 is ANQGSEA in the germline V gene. The CDR3 length is 18 residues. Trimming took off 3 bases at V and 4 bases at J, with 25 bases between the two ends.

The chain combines TRBV4-2 with TRBJ1-2, with unresolved D. Looked up from germline, CDR1 is LGHNA and CDR2 is YNFKEQ. The V and J ends lost 0 bases and 0 bases respectively, with 20 bases between them. The CDR3 runs to 19 residues. The CDR3 is CASSQDAQMRPSPNYGYTF. The DNA of the CDR3 is TGTGCCAGCAGCCAAGATGCGCAGATGCGACCCTCCCCTAACTATGGCTACACCTTC.

Relative to its sample, this clonotype is medium-sized. The V and J genes are TRBV7-9 and TRBJ2-7, with 7 bases matching TRBD2. Germline CDR1 reads SEHNR; CDR2 reads FQNEAQ (reference sequence). J was trimmed by 0 bases and V by 8 bases; bases with no gene match: 16. The CDR3 has 17 amino acids. The CDR3 DNA reads as TGTGCCAGCCCCCCCAGCGCCCCAGGCGGGAGCTCCTACGAGCAGTACTTC. Residues: CASPPSAPGGSSYEQYF.

The rearrangement joins TRBV4-2 to TRBJ2-1, with 9 nucleotides matching TRBD2. This CDR3 has 15 amino acids. With V trimmed by 4 bases and J by 3 bases, 4 bases remained unmatched. CDR1 is LGHNA and CDR2 is YNFKEQ in the germline V gene. This chain's CDR3 is CASSPSGRLYNEQFF. The CDR3 DNA is TGTGCCAGCAGCCCCAGCGGGAGGCTCTACAATGAGCAGTTCTTC.

The rearrangement links TRBV7-3 to TRBJ2-1; no clear D gene. Germline CDR1 and CDR2: SGHTA and FQGTGA. V dropped 5 bases and J dropped 0 bases, with 11 bases sitting between them. The CDR3 totals 15 residues. The CDR3 region has the DNA TGTGCCAGCAGCCTCCACTTGAGCTCCTACAATGAGCAGTTCTTC. This sequence encodes CASSLHLSSYNEQFF.